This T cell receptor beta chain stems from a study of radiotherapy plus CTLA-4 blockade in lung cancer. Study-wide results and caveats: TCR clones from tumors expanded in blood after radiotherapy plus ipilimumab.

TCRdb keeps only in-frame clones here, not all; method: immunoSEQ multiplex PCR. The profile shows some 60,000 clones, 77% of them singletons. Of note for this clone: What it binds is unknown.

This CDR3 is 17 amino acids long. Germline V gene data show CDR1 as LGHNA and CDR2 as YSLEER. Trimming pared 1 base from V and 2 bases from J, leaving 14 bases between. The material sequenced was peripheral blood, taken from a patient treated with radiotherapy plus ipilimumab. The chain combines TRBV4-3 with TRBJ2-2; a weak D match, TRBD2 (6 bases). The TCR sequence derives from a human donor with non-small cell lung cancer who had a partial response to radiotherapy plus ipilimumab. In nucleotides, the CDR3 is TGCGCCAGCAGCCAAGGTTCTGGGGGAGGAAACACCGGGGAGCTGTTTTTT. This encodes CASSQGSGGGNTGELFF.